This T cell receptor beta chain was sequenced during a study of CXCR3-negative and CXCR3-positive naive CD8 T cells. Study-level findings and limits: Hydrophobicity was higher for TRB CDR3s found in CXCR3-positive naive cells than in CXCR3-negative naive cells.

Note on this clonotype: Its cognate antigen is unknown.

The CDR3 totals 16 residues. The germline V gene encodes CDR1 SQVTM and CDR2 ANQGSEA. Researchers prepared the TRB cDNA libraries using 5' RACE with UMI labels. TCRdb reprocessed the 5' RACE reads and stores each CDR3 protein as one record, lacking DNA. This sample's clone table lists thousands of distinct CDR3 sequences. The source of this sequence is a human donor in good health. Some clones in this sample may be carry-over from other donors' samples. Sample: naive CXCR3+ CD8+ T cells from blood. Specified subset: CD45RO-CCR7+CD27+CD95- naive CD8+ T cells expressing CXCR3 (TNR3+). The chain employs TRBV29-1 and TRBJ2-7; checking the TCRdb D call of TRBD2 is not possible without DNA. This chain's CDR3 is CSVASGPTLRSYEQYF.